These 7 T cell receptor beta chains were all obtained from the same sample, sequenced in a study of blood T cell repertoires in COVID-19. Repertoires were generated with immunoSEQ multiplex PCR, while TCRdb's copy carries only in-frame clones and drops some. This sample has roughly 230,000 clones; approximately 83% occur once, and the top ten carry roughly 7%. The material sequenced was peripheral blood. Every receptor here comes from a woman in her forties or fifties with acute or convalescent COVID-19.

The chain couples TRBV6-2 or TRBV6-3 to TRBJ1-1; perhaps TRBD1 as D (6 bases). The CDR3 sequence is 13 residues long. Trimming shortened V by 2 bases and J by 7 bases, and 11 bases separated the two germline ends. The germline gives CDR1 MNHEY, CDR2 SVGEGT. CDR3 amino acids: CASSYGGGFEAFF. The DNA for the CDR3 is TGTGCCAGCAGTTACGGGGGGGGCTTTGAAGCTTTCTTT.

The rearrangement links TRBV7-2 to TRBJ2-1, with 13 nucleotides matching TRBD2. The CDR3 extends over 18 amino acids. Per germline, CDR1 SGHTA and CDR2 FQGNSA. V gave up 5 bases and J gave up 4 bases; unmatched junction bases: 11. The CDR3 loop is CASSPRTSGSMAYNEQFF. The CDR3 DNA is TGTGCCAGCAGCCCCCGGACTAGCGGGAGTATGGCGTACAATGAGCAGTTCTTC.

The chain recombines TRBV29-1 with TRBJ1-1; D might be TRBD1 (5 bases). Trimming shortened V by 0 bases and J by 5 bases, and 13 bases separated the two germline ends. The CDR3 is made up of 14 amino acids. In germline, CDR1 is SQVTM, CDR2 ANQGSEA. CDR3 sequence (DNA): TGCAGCGTTGAAGAGACAGCGGGGGGTACTGAAGCTTTCTTT. It codes for CSVEETAGGTEAFF.

This chain connects TRBV19 to TRBJ1-1; weak D call: TRBD1 (6 bases). Trimming removed 3 bases from V and 5 bases from J, with 10 bases in between. Germline values: CDR1 LNHDA, CDR2 SQIVND (reference sequence). The CDR3 sequence is 13 residues long. CDR3 DNA: TGTGCCAGTAGTATTACAGGGCTTACTGAAGCTTTCTTT. Translating it yields CASSITGLTEAFF.

The chain employs TRBV6-6 and TRBJ2-1; 9 positions match TRBD1. Trimming cost V 6 bases and J 5 bases; bases outside gene matches: 5. The CDR3 consists of 14 residues. Germline loops: CDR1 MNHNY, CDR2 SVGAGI (reference sequence). The CDR3 here is CASRPGQGDNEQFF. The DNA for the CDR3 is TGTGCCAGCAGACCGGGACAGGGTGACAATGAGCAGTTCTTC.

This clone has just a few counts. This chain uses TRBV18 with TRBJ2-7, with 9 bases fitting TRBD2. J lost 3 bases, V lost 6 bases, and 6 bases had no gene match. This CDR3 is 14 amino acids long. Looked up from germline, CDR1 is KGHSH and CDR2 is LQKENI. CDR3 nucleotides: TGTGCCAGCTCTCCGGCTAGCGGGATCTACGAGCAGTACTTC. It specifies CASSPASGIYEQYF.

The genes are TRBV7-8 and TRBJ1-5; D is ambiguous. CDR1 is SGHVS, CDR2 FQNEAQ, per germline. Trimming cost V 5 bases and J 0 bases, with 11 bases left between them. The CDR3 totals 15 residues. CDR3 in DNA: TGTGCCAGCAGCCTACGAGAGTTTAGCAATCAGCCCCAGCATTTT. Its translation is CASSLREFSNQPQHF. Together with reference TRBV7-8 and TRBJ1-5, the CDR3 gives the full variable domain: GAGVSQSPRYKVAKRGQDVALRCDPISGHVSLFWYQQALGQGPEFLTYFQNEAQLDKSGLPSDRFFAERPEGSVSTLKIQRTQQEDSAVYLCASSLREFSNQPQHFGDGTRLSIL.